This T cell receptor (beta chain) was obtained from a study of blood T cells in healthy people across ages. Study-wide points: PBMCs were not sorted, which prevented a conclusive comparison of naive versus antigen-experienced cells. When set beside aged donors, long-lived donors presented more naive CD4+ cells and higher diversity.

Primed by a sample-barcoded 5' primer and a J-beta primer mix, a second PCR proceeded for about 6 to 12 cycles. Every single cDNA molecule received a tag from a template-switch adaptor with 12 random nucleotides. Via MiXCR, TCRdb re-called the 5' RACE reads, giving one row per CDR3 protein. Here the sample spans roughly 570,000 distinct CDR3 sequences, 25% to 30% being singletons. V dropped 6 bases and J dropped 0 bases, with 18 bases sitting between them. Germline-derived CDR1 and CDR2 are DFQATT and SNEGSKA (reference sequence). The CDR3 runs 16 residues. On this clonotype: Its target is not known.

The chain couples TRBV20-1 to TRBJ2-1; tentative D call: TRBD1 (6 bases). Sequencing was carried out using blood. This receptor was obtained from a woman aged 70 to 79 in good health. The CDR3 reads CSALGRQGNSYNEQFF. CDR3 coding DNA: TGCAGTGCCCTTGGGCGTCAGGGGAACTCCTACAATGAGCAGTTCTTC.